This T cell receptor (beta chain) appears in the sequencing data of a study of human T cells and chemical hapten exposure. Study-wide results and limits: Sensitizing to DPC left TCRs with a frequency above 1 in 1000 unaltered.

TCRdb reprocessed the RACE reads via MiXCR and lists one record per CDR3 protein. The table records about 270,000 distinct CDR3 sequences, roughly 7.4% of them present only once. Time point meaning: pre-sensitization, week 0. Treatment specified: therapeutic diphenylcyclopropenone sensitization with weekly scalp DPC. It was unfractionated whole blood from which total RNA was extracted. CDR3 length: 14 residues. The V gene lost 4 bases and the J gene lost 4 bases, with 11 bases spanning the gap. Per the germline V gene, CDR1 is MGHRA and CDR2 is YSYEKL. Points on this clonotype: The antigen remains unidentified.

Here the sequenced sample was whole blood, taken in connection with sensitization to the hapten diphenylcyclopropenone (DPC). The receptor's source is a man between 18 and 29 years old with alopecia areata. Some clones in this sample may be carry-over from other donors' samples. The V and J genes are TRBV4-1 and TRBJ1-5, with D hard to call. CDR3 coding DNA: TGCGCCAGCAGCCCCTCTTTGGGGAATCAGCCCCAGCATTTT. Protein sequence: CASSPSLGNQPQHF.